The 2 T cell receptor beta chains below come from one sample, sequenced in a study of T-cell reconstitution after alpha-beta-depleted transplantation in children. This sample's TCRbeta library carried unique molecular identifier barcodes. TCRdb fed the PCR reads into MiXCR, producing one record per CDR3 protein. The profile shows around 300,000 distinct CDR3 sequences, less than 9.5% of them singletons. The antigens these receptors bind are not known. Findings of the study overall: Diversity and T-cell counts at one year after transplant derived mostly from new T cells.

The specimen comprised peripheral blood, sampled 360 days after TCRalphabeta/CD19-depleted stem cell transplant. These receptors were taken from a female patient between 2 and 15 years old who had a stem cell transplant for Fanconi anemia, so the T cells may come from the graft donor.

This clonotype was seen many times. This chain links TRBV7-2 with TRBJ1-3, with D possibly TRBD1 on 6 matching bases. CDR3 length: 17 residues. V was trimmed by 4 bases and J by 4 bases, leaving 20 bases between them. Germline V gene lookup returns CDR1 SGHTA and CDR2 FQGNSA. In nucleotides, the CDR3 is TGTGCCAGCAGCTCGTACAGGGAAGACCCTTGGGGAAACACCATATATTTT. Translating it yields CASSSYREDPWGNTIYF.

This clonotype was detected a few times. This CDR3 reads CASSQSLGGGANTGELFF. The CDR3 nucleotides are TGTGCCAGCAGCCAATCCCTAGGGGGGGGCGCGAACACCGGGGAGCTGTTTTTT. V usage is TRBV3-1 and J usage is TRBJ2-2; the D gene is possibly TRBD2 (7 bases). V was shortened by 2 bases and J by 0 bases, with 16 bases between the two germline ends. CDR1 and CDR2 from the germline V gene are LGHDT and YNNKEL (reference sequence). The CDR3 is made up of 18 amino acids.